This TCR beta chain came from a study of patients and donors after allogeneic stem cell transplantation. The germline V gene encodes CDR1 DFQATT and CDR2 SNEGSKA (reference sequence). Deletions cut 0 bases from V and 5 bases from J, with 10 bases between. This CDR3 has 13 amino acids. TCRdb recomputed calls from the RT-PCR reads with MiXCR, one row per CDR3 protein. The sample comprises about a million distinct CDR3 sequences, about a sixth of which are singletons, and 5.5% to 6.5% rests with the top ten. The sequence was obtained from a human donor who was either an allogeneic HSCT recipient or a stem cell or donor lymphocyte infusion donor (not recorded which). It is not recorded whose cells these are; they may come from a transplant donor. The sequenced material came from blood, either unsorted or a sorted T cell fraction (not recorded which). This rearrangement joins TRBV20-1 to TRBJ1-1; TRBD1 is a possible D gene (6 bases). For the CDR3, the DNA is TGCAGTGCTAGAGAACCTACAGGGACTGAAGCTTTCTTT. The encoded protein is CSAREPTGTEAFF.